This T cell receptor (beta chain) was retrieved from a study of blood T cells in healthy people across ages. Study observations and caveats: The CMV status of each donor remained undetermined, and this could have confounded shifts in expanded clonotypes. A conclusive naive versus antigen-experienced comparison was prevented by the unsorted PBMCs.

This clonotype was seen more than once but under ten times. Its antigen is unknown. Germline values: CDR1 MNHNY, CDR2 SVGAGI (reference sequence). The CDR3 covers 14 residues. Trimming pared 2 bases from V and 1 base from J, leaving 8 bases between. A second PCR of 7 to 11 cycles used a sample-barcoded 5' primer and a J-beta primer mix. Every cDNA molecule carried a tag from a template-switch adaptor bearing 12 random nucleotides. TCRdb analysed the 5' RACE reads with MiXCR anew, one entry per CDR3 protein. The sample has about a million distinct CDR3 sequences, roughly 43% seen once. Every donor contributed roughly 10 milliliters of peripheral blood by blood draw.

The gene calls are TRBV6-6 and TRBJ1-1; maybe TRBD1 (6 bases). Sequencing was done on a sample of blood. This clonotype was obtained from a man younger than 45 in good health. CDR3 bases: TGTGCCAGCAGTTACGGGGACACGAACACTGAAGCTTTCTTT. Protein sequence: CASSYGDTNTEAFF.